Shown below are 15 T cell receptor beta chains from a single sample sequenced in a study of blood T cell repertoires in COVID-19 (TCRdb year 2020). The receptor library was made with the immunoSEQ multiplex PCR assay. What TCRdb holds here is the immuneACCESS table cut down to in-frame rearrangements. Part of the clones is not present; checked against another copy, under half of the missing clones reflect an unresolved V gene, and the others are unexplained. This sample comprises fewer than 300,000 clones, approximately 90% of them detected only once. Around 2.2% of the sample lies in the top ten. The specimen was peripheral blood. The source of these receptors is a woman in her thirties with COVID-19, enrolled during active disease.

In regard to this clone: Other DNA sequences within the sample encode an identical CDR3. V gene TRBV5-4 combines with J gene TRBJ2-5; D is undetermined. The length of the CDR3 is 14 residues. The germline V gene encodes CDR1 SGHNT and CDR2 YYREEE (reference sequence). The V and J ends lost 1 base and 0 bases respectively, with 7 bases between them. The CDR3 protein is CASSLRQDQETQYF. CDR3 in DNA: TGTGCCAGCAGCTTGCGTCAGGACCAAGAGACCCAGTACTTC.

The genes are TRBV27 and TRBJ2-1; 11 bases align to TRBD2. V lost 5 bases and J lost 8; bases outside the gene matches: 14. Germline V gene sequence: CDR1 MNHEY, CDR2 SMNVEV (reference sequence). The CDR3 sequence is 17 residues long. The CDR3 nucleotides are TGTGCCAGCAGTCGGGAGCGGGCTAGCGGGAGGTTCGATGAGCAGTTCTTC. Its protein product is CASSRERASGRFDEQFF.

The chain combines TRBV5-1 with TRBJ2-3; D is unresolved. V was trimmed by 0 bases and J by 2 bases, leaving 7 bases between them. Per germline, CDR1 SGHRS and CDR2 YFSETQ. This CDR3 contains 14 residues. In DNA form, the CDR3 reads TGCGCCAGCAGCTTGGCCAGTCCCACAGATACGCAGTATTTT. Amino acids: CASSLASPTDTQYF.

The V and J genes are TRBV7-9 and TRBJ1-1; D unresolved. Germline CDR1 SEHNR, CDR2 FQNEAQ (reference sequence). This CDR3 has 19 amino acids. Trimming stripped 1 base from V and 3 bases from J, with 24 bases between. The CDR3 DNA is TGTGCCAGCAGCTTAGAAAGGAGTTTTACCCAAATTTCCTACACTGAAGCTTTCTTT. Protein: CASSLERSFTQISYTEAFF.

The chain recombines TRBV6-5 with TRBJ2-7; 7 positions match TRBD1. There are 15 residues in the CDR3. With V trimmed by 5 bases and J by 2 bases, 9 bases remained unmatched. CDR1 and CDR2 from the germline V gene are MNHEY and SVGAGI. The CDR3 loop reads CASSPQVTGAYEQYF. The CDR3 DNA is TGTGCCAGCAGTCCCCAGGTTACAGGGGCCTACGAGCAGTACTTC.

This clone has just a few counts. The chain employs TRBV6-6 and TRBJ2-7, with D unclear. CDR1 is MNHNY and CDR2 is SVGAGI in the germline V gene (reference sequence). The CDR3 covers 13 residues. Trimming removed 10 bases from V and 0 bases from J, with 13 bases in between. CDR3 amino acids: CATSLGYSYEQYF. The CDR3 DNA reads as TGTGCCACAAGCCTCGGGTACTCCTACGAGCAGTACTTC.

Worth noting for this clone: Other DNA sequences in the sample encode the same CDR3. The gene calls are TRBV3-1 (or the pseudogene TRBV3-2) and TRBJ1-5, with D perhaps TRBD1 (6 bases). In germline, CDR1 is LGHDT, CDR2 YNNKEL (reference sequence). Trimming removed 0 bases from V and 6 bases from J, with 6 bases in between. This CDR3 spans 13 amino acids. The DNA for the CDR3 is TGTGCCAGCAGCCAAGACAGGGGTCAGCCCCAGCATTTT. This gives the protein CASSQDRGQPQHF.

This sequence joins TRBV2 and TRBJ1-5; D call uncertain. The CDR3 runs 15 residues. Germline lookup yields CDR1 SNHLY and CDR2 FYNNEI. V was clipped by 6 bases and J by 0 bases, with 12 bases between them. The CDR3 coding sequence is TGTGCCAGCAGCCTTTTAGACATTAGCAATCAGCCCCAGCATTTT. Translating gives CASSLLDISNQPQHF.

The CDR3 region has the DNA TGTGCCAGCAGCCTTGACAGGGGATCCTACAATGAGCAGTTCTTC. As protein: CASSLDRGSYNEQFF. This rearrangement joins TRBV14 to TRBJ2-1; 8 bases line up with TRBD1. The CDR3 sequence is 15 residues long. The V gene end was trimmed by 4 bases and the J gene end by 1 base; junction bases not matched to a gene: 3. Germline-derived CDR1 and CDR2 are SGHDN and FVKESK.

This chain uses TRBV6-2 or TRBV6-3 with TRBJ2-1, with 11 nucleotides matching TRBD2. Trimming at V came to 0 bases and at J to 3 bases, leaving 16 bases not matched to a gene. This CDR3 is built from 21 residues. Per germline, CDR1 MNHEY and CDR2 SVGEGT. CDR3 residues: CASSYSNYGLAGGPIYNEQFF. CDR3 sequence (DNA): TGTGCCAGCAGTTACTCGAATTACGGGCTAGCGGGAGGACCTATCTACAATGAGCAGTTCTTC.

The chain combines TRBV6-5 with TRBJ2-1; D is unresolved. The CDR3 spans 11 residues. In germline, CDR1 is MNHEY, CDR2 SVGAGI. The V and J ends lost 8 bases and 3 bases respectively, with 5 bases between them. The CDR3 loop is CASLYYNEQFF. The DNA for the CDR3 is TGTGCCAGCCTCTACTACAATGAGCAGTTCTTC.

The chain employs TRBV9 and TRBJ2-1; TRBD2 might be the D (6 bases). Trimming stripped 0 bases from V and 8 bases from J, with 18 bases between. This CDR3 is 16 amino acids long. Germline V gene data show CDR1 as SGDLS and CDR2 as YYNGEE. The CDR3 sequence is CASSVESRREFDEQFF. For the CDR3, the DNA is TGTGCCAGCAGCGTAGAGTCTCGGCGGGAATTCGATGAGCAGTTCTTC.

The V and J genes are TRBV5-1 and TRBJ2-2, with TRBD2 matching 12 bases. The CDR3 consists of 16 residues. The V gene's germline CDR1 is SGHRS and CDR2 YFSETQ. Germline trimming cut 6 bases from V and 7 bases from J; bases unmatched to any gene: 10. The CDR3, as DNA: TGCGCCAGCACCTCCAGGACTAGCGGGATTGACGGGGAGCTGTTTTTT. It yields the protein CASTSRTSGIDGELFF.

The J gene is TRBJ1-4, the V gene TRBV2, with D possibly TRBD1 on 5 matching bases. Per the germline V gene, CDR1 is SNHLY and CDR2 is FYNNEI. The germline V and J ends were trimmed by 2 bases and 4 bases, with 11 bases remaining between them. This CDR3 has 15 amino acids. The CDR3 region is CASSEPRQSNEKLFF. CDR3 bases: TGTGCCAGCAGTGAACCGAGACAGAGTAATGAAAAACTGTTTTTT.

The J gene is TRBJ2-1, the V gene TRBV12-3 or TRBV12-4; D gene ambiguous. The CDR3 runs to 11 residues. V lost 8 bases and J 4 bases, leaving 6 bases between the germline ends. The CDR3 reads CASFLYNEQFF. CDR3 bases: TGTGCCAGCTTCTTATACAATGAGCAGTTCTTC.